A selection of T cell receptor beta chains follows, all from one sample in a study of T cells after posttransplantation cyclophosphamide. Profiling relied on immunoSEQ multiplex PCR, and the TCRdb table lists in-frame clones only, not all of them. The sample lists about 15,000 clones, approximately 84% seen once, with around 5% in the top ten. The source was PBMCs, collected approximately 370 days after allogeneic stem cell transplant with calcineurin inhibitor and methotrexate. Receptor source: a male patient in his late teens or twenties who received an allogeneic stem cell transplant from a related donor, was CMV-positive, and had no GVHD. Certain T cells may be donor cells from the graft. CDR3s include the opening cysteine and the closing phenylalanine or tryptophan. D genes are given only for firm matches. Rows may omit the clone size; those that give it use once, few, many or a size class.

NA	TRBV2	TRBJ2-1	NA	TGTGCCAGCAGTGAGGGCACCATATACAATGAGCAGTTCTTC	CASSEGTIYNEQFF
NA	TRBV7-2	TRBJ2-7	NA	TGTGCCAGCAGCTTAAATCGGAGAGGGGGCGAGCAGTACTTC	CASSLNRRGGEQYF
NA	TRBV29-1	TRBJ2-5	NA	TGCAGCGTTGAAACGGGCGGGGCCGGGGAGCAGTACTTC	CSVETGGAGEQYF
NA	TRBV2	TRBJ2-7	NA	TGTGCCAGCAGTGAAGCCCACGCGAAAGAGCAGTACTTC	CASSEAHAKEQYF
NA	TRBV7-8	TRBJ2-7	TRBD1	TGTGCCAGCAGCTTAGGCCCCGCGACAGGGGGCGCCGGGAGAAGGAACGAGCAGTACTTC	CASSLGPATGGAGRRNEQYF
NA	TRBV11-2	TRBJ2-2	NA	TGTGCCAGCAGCTTAGCAGGCGGGCCGAACACCGGGGAGCTGTTTTTT	CASSLAGGPNTGELFF
once	TRBV9	TRBJ2-5	TRBD1	TGTGCCAGCGGGCGGACAGGAAAGGAGACCCAGTACTTC	CASGRTGKETQYF
NA	TRBV28	TRBJ2-7	TRBD2	TGTGCCCGCTGGCCTAGCGGGAGCTACGAGCAGTACTTC	CARWPSGSYEQYF
once	TRBV5-8	TRBJ1-5	NA	TGTGCCAGCAGCTTGGATCAGGGCCCTGAGCCCCAGCATTTT	CASSLDQGPEPQHF
NA	TRBV28	TRBJ1-4	TRBD1	TGTGCCAGCAGCCTAGGGACAGGGGGCAAAGAAAAACTGTTTTTT	CASSLGTGGKEKLFF
NA	TRBV28	TRBJ2-5	TRBD2	TGTGCCAGCAACCCCGGACTAGCACTACAAGAGACCCAGTACTTC	CASNPGLALQETQYF
NA	TRBV19	TRBJ1-5	TRBD1	TGTGCCAGTAGTGTCAGGGGACAGAACAATCAGCCCCAGCATTTT	CASSVRGQNNQPQHF
NA	TRBV5-1	TRBJ2-2	NA	TGCGCCAGCAGCTTGGATGTTAGCGGTGCCGGAGAGCTGTTTTTT	CASSLDVSGAGELFF
NA	TRBV7-8	TRBJ1-2	NA	TGTGCCAGCAGCTTAGAGGGTTGGACAGATGGCTACACCTTC	CASSLEGWTDGYTF
NA	TRBV9	TRBJ2-1	TRBD2	TGTGCCAGCAGCACCACTAGCGGGAGTAAGAGTGAGCAGTTCTTC	CASSTTSGSKSEQFF
NA	TRBV28	TRBJ2-2	TRBD1	TGTGCCAGCAAGACAGGGGGTGTCACCGGGGAGCTGTTTTTT	CASKTGGVTGELFF
once	TRBV28	TRBJ1-4	TRBD1	TGCGCCAGCAGTCCCGAGACAGGGGGGGATGAAAAACTGTTTTTT	CASSPETGGDEKLFF
NA	TRBV29-1	TRBJ1-2	NA	TGCAGCGTCCGACAGTATGGCTACACCTTC	CSVRQYGYTF
NA	TRBV28	TRBJ2-4	TRBD2	TGTGCCAGCAGTTTATCTACTAGCGGGAGTGGGAACATTCAGTACTTC	CASSLSTSGSGNIQYF
NA	TRBV4-3	TRBJ1-2	NA	TGCGCCAGCAGCCAAGGCGGGCAGGGACTATATGGCTACACCTTC	CASSQGGQGLYGYTF
NA	TRBV9	TRBJ2-1	TRBD2	TGTGCCAGCACCGGGACTAGCGTTAGCTCCTACAGTGAGCAGTTCTTC	CASTGTSVSSYSEQFF
once	TRBV14	TRBJ2-5	TRBD1	TGTGCCAGCAGCCAAACCGGTGGGTTGACAGGGTTTGAAGAGACCCAGTACTTC	CASSQTGGLTGFEETQYF
NA	TRBV4-3	TRBJ1-5	NA	TGCGCCAGCAGCCAAGATAGGGACAAACGGCAGCCCCAGCATTTT	CASSQDRDKRQPQHF
NA	TRBV5-4	TRBJ2-5	NA	TGTGCCAGCAATAGCGGCAAGCAAGAGACCCAGTACTTC	CASNSGKQETQYF
NA	TRBV28	TRBJ2-5	TRBD2	TGTGCCAGCAATTCGGGGGGCGGGGGGAGGAAAGAGACCCAGTACTTC	CASNSGGGGRKETQYF
once	TRBV7-3	TRBJ1-6	TRBD1	TGTGCCAGCAGCTTATACAGGGGAGCTTCACCCCTCCACTTT	CASSLYRGASPLHF
NA	TRBV6-1	TRBJ2-2	NA	TGTGCCAGCAGAGTCCGGGAAAGGAACACCGGGGAGCTGTTTTTT	CASRVRERNTGELFF
NA	TRBV6-4	TRBJ1-1	NA	TGTGCCAGCAGTGACTCCACTCACAGGGAAGGTGAAGCTTTCTTT	CASSDSTHREGEAFF
once	TRBV18	TRBJ2-7	NA	TGTGCCAGCTCATCGTTCAAAGACTCCTACGAGCAGTACTTC	CASSSFKDSYEQYF
once	TRBV5-4	TRBJ2-7	NA	TGTGCCAGCAGCCAAGAGTCGAGGGTCCCCTATTACGAGCAGTACTTC	CASSQESRVPYYEQYF
NA	TRBV6-1	TRBJ1-6	TRBD1	TGTGCCAGCAGTGCACCGGGACAGGAGGTTTCACCCCTCCACTTT	CASSAPGQEVSPLHF
NA	TRBV5-6	TRBJ2-2	TRBD1	TGTGCCAGCAGCTTGGGCACAGGGGCAGGGGAGCTGTTTTTT	CASSLGTGAGELFF
NA	TRBV13	TRBJ2-1	NA	TGTGCCAGCAGCCTCTACAATGAGCAGTTCTTC	CASSLYNEQFF
NA	TRBV2	TRBJ2-1	TRBD2	TGTGCCACCACAAGCGGGGGGGGAAATCTGAATGAGCAGTTCTTC	CATTSGGGNLNEQFF
NA	TRBV6-5	TRBJ2-7	TRBD2	TGTGCCAGCATGAAGGCAGCGGGAGGGCTGGTCGAGCAGTACTTC	CASMKAAGGLVEQYF
NA	TRBV27	TRBJ1-1	NA	TGTGCCAGCAACGAGGTCGGGGGGGCGCCGGATACTGAAGCTTTCTTT	CASNEVGGAPDTEAFF
NA	TRBV6-6	TRBJ1-1	TRBD1	TGTGCCAGCAGGAGACAGGGGATGAACACTGAAGCTTTCTTT	CASRRQGMNTEAFF